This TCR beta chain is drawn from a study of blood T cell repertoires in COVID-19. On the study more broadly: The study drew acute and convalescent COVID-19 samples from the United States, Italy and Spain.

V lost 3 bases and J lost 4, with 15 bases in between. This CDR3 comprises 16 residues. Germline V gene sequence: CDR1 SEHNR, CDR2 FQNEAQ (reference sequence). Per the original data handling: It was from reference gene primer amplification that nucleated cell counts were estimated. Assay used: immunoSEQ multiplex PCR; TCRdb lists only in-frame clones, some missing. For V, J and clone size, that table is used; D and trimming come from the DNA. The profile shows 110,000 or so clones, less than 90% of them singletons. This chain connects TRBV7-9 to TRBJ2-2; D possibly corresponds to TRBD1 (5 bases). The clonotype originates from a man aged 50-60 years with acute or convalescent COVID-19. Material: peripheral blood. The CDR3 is CASSFRQFGATGELFF. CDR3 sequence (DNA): TGTGCCAGCAGCTTCAGACAGTTTGGGGCCACCGGGGAGCTGTTTTTT. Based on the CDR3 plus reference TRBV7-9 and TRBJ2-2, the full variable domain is DTGVSQNPRHKITKRGQNVTFRCDPISEHNRLYWYRQTLGQGPEFLTYFQNEAQLEKSRLLSDRFSAERPKGSFSTLEIQRTEQGDSAMYLCASSFRQFGATGELFFGEGSRLTVL.